This TCR beta chain stems from a study of CD8 T cells in Susac syndrome. Overall study: Blood was drawn from patients with Susac syndrome. At that point, they were therapy-naive, on corticosteroids, or on intravenous immunoglobulin alone. General observations from the study: Peak Susac CD8+ clonal expansion occurred in TEMRA cells and active patients.

RNA, at about 0.45 to 1 ug, was reverse transcribed with random hexamers. From the immunoSEQ multiplex PCR reads, TCRdb called clonotypes with MiXCR, one entry per CDR3 protein. This sample yields about 130,000 distinct CDR3 sequences, of which roughly 94% are seen a single time; about 0.18% belongs to the top ten. A note on this clonotype: The target antigen is unknown.

The CDR3 consists of 15 residues. V lost 6 bases, J lost 5 bases, and 10 bases stayed unmatched. Per germline, CDR1 SQVTM and CDR2 ANQGSEA. The TCR comes from a human donor with Susac syndrome. The sequenced material came from CD8+ T cells from PBMCs. V usage is TRBV29-1 and J usage is TRBJ2-7, with 13 bases lining up with TRBD2. The CDR3: CSVRTSGSQGDEQYF. DNA for the CDR3: TGCAGCGTCCGGACTAGCGGGAGCCAGGGGGACGAGCAGTACTTC.